A selection of T cell receptor beta chains follows, all from one sample in a study of cytomegalovirus exposure and HLA in healthy donors. Clones were sequenced by immunoSEQ multiplex PCR, and TCRdb holds only the in-frame ones, with some missing. Of approximately 160,000 clones listed, roughly 65% were seen once; the top ten hold roughly 4.5%. What was sequenced was PBMCs. Source of these receptors: a man aged 18 to 30 in good health and CMV-seropositive. CDR3s leave out the opening cysteine and the closing phenylalanine or tryptophan. Fields, in order: V gene, clone size, CDR3 protein. A clone size is listed for some rows: how often the clone was seen (once, few, many), or a class if it is expanded.

V gene: TRBV27
clone size: few
CDR3 protein: ASSLLGKGEKLF

V gene: TRBV4-1
clone size: few
CDR3 protein: ASSQDPPGLARTDTQY

V gene: TRBV4-1
clone size: NA
CDR3 protein: ASSRLGQGTEAF

V gene: TRBV7-9
clone size: NA
CDR3 protein: ASSSGGGNEQF

V gene: TRBV2
clone size: NA
CDR3 protein: ASSEGRLAGGVGELF

V gene: TRBV5-1
clone size: NA
CDR3 protein: ASSSTGSGNTIY

V gene: TRBV9
clone size: NA
CDR3 protein: ASSVEGGGTDTQY

V gene: TRBV2
clone size: few
CDR3 protein: ASSTGFRSGNTIY

V gene: TRBV9
clone size: few
CDR3 protein: ASSTTGTGKADTQY

V gene: TRBV5-4
clone size: NA
CDR3 protein: ASSPELAGGQETQY

V gene: TRBV4-1
clone size: NA
CDR3 protein: ASSPSEENNEKLF

V gene: TRBV5-1
clone size: NA
CDR3 protein: ASSLAGWGQKNEKLF

V gene: TRBV5-1
clone size: NA
CDR3 protein: ASSWGQGETEAF

V gene: TRBV7-2
clone size: NA
CDR3 protein: ASSREARANNSPLH

V gene: TRBV5-6
clone size: NA
CDR3 protein: ASSTPGQDYGYT

V gene: TRBV10-3
clone size: NA
CDR3 protein: AISESRGGLEADTQY

V gene: TRBV9
clone size: once
CDR3 protein: ASSDRTSIADTQY

V gene: TRBV6-1
clone size: once
CDR3 protein: ASSEGTGGLPSNYGYT

V gene: TRBV6-5
clone size: NA
CDR3 protein: ASSYSSSGATDTQY

V gene: TRBV18
clone size: NA
CDR3 protein: ASSPGQGGSGNQPQH

V gene: TRBV5-6
clone size: NA
CDR3 protein: ASSWEDRGQETQY

V gene: TRBV7-9
clone size: once
CDR3 protein: ASARGETEAF

V gene: TRBV19
clone size: NA
CDR3 protein: ASSIVASDDNEQF

V gene: TRBV7-9
clone size: NA
CDR3 protein: ASSPGTSGSNEQF

V gene: TRBV7-9
clone size: few
CDR3 protein: ASSPQGYEQF

V gene: TRBV5-4
clone size: NA
CDR3 protein: ASSTTGGSYGYT

V gene: TRBV6-5
clone size: NA
CDR3 protein: ASNSRQSTDTQY

V gene: TRBV7-9
clone size: NA
CDR3 protein: ASSQMTGGNYGYT

V gene: TRBV11-2
clone size: NA
CDR3 protein: ASSLALTSGVYNEQF

V gene: TRBV29-1
clone size: NA
CDR3 protein: SVHRGVYGYT

V gene: TRBV5-8
clone size: NA
CDR3 protein: ASSLGPRQGSSEAF

V gene: TRBV11-2
clone size: NA
CDR3 protein: ASSARLAGGSYNEQF

V gene: TRBV10-3
clone size: once
CDR3 protein: AISESQEPRQYTGELF

V gene: TRBV5-6
clone size: NA
CDR3 protein: ASSSENSPANEKLF